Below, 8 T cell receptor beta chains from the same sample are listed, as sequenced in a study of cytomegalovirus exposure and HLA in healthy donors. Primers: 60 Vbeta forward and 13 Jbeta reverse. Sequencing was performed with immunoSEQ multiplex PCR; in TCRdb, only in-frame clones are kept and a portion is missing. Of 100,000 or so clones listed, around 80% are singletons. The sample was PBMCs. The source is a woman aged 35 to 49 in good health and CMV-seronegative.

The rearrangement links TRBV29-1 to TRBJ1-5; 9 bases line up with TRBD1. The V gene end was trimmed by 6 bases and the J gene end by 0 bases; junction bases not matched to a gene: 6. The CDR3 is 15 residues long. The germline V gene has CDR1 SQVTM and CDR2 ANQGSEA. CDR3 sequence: CSVRQGGDSNQPQHF. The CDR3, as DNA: TGCAGCGTAAGACAGGGGGGAGATAGCAATCAGCCCCAGCATTTT.

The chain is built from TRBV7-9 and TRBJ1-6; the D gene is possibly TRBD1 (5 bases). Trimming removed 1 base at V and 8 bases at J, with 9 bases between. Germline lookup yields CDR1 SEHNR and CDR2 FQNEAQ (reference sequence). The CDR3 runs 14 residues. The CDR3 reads CASSLDLGDSPLHF. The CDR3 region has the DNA TGTGCCAGCAGCTTAGACCTAGGGGATTCACCCCTCCACTTT.

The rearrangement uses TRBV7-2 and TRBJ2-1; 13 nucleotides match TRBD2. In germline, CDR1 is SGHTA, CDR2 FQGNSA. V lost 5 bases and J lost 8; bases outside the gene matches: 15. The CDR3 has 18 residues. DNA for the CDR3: TGTGCCAGCAGCCGGGGACTAGCGGGATGGGGGGAAGAGTATGAGCAGTTCTTC. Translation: CASSRGLAGWGEEYEQFF.

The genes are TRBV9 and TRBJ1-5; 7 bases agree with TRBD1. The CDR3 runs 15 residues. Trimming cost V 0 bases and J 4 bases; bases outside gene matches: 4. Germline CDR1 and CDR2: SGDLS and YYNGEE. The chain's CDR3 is CASSVGQGVNQPQHF. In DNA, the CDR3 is TGTGCCAGCAGCGTAGGGCAGGGGGTAAATCAGCCCCAGCATTTT.

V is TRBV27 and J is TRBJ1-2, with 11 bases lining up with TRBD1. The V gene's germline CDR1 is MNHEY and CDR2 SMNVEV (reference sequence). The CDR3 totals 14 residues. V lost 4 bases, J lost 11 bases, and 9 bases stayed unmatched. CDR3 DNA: TGTGCCAGCAGTTCCGGGACAGGGGGGACTCTTTACACCTTC. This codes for CASSSGTGGTLYTF.

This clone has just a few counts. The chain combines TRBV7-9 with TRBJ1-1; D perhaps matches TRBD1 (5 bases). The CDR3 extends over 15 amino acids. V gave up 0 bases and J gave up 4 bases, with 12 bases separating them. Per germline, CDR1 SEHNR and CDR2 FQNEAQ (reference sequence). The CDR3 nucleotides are TGTGCCAGCAGCTTAGCTAGGGGTTTACCCACTGAAGCTTTCTTT. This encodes CASSLARGLPTEAFF. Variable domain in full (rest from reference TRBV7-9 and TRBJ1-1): DTGVSQNPRHKITKRGQNVTFRCDPISEHNRLYWYRQTLGQGPEFLTYFQNEAQLEKSRLLSDRFSAERPKGSFSTLEIQRTEQGDSAMYLCASSLARGLPTEAFFGQGTRLTVV.

CDR3 nucleotide sequence: TGCGCCAGCAGCCAAGATTCAGGGGCCTCCTACGAGCAGTACTTC. Amino acids: CASSQDSGASYEQYF. This chain uses TRBV4-1 with TRBJ2-7; possibly TRBD1 for D (6 bases). V was cut by 0 bases and J by 0 bases, with 9 bases left in between. The CDR3 has 15 residues. Germline V CDR1 and CDR2: MGHRA, YSYEKL.

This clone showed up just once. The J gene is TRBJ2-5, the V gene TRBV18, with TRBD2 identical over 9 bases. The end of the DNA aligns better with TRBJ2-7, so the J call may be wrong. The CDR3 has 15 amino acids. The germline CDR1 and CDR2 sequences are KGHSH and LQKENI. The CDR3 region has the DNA TGTGCCAGCTCACCTCTTAGCGGGAGCGTGGACGAGCAGTACTTC. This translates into CASSPLSGSVDEQYF.